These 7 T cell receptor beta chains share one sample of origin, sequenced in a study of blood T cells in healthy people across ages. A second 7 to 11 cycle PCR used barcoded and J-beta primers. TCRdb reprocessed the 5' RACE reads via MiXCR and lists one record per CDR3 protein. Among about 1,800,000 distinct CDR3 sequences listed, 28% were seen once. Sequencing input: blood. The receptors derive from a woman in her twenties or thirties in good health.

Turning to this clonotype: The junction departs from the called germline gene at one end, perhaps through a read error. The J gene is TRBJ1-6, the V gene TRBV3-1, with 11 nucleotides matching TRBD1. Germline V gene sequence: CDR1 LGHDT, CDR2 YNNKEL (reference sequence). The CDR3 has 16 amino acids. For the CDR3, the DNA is TGTGCCCGCAGCCCCTTCGGACAGGGGGCTGGTTCACCCCTCCACTTT. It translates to CARSPFGQGAGSPLHF.

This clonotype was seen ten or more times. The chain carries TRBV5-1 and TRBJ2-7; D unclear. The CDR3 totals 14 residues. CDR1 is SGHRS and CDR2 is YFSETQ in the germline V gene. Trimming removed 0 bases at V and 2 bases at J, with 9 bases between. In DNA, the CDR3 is TGCGCCAGCAGCTTGGAGGCACTAACCTACGAGCAGTACTTC. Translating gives CASSLEALTYEQYF. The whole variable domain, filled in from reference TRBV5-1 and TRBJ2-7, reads KAGVTQTPRYLIKTRGQQVTLSCSPISGHRSVSWYQQTPGQGLQFLFEYFSETQRNKGNFPGRFSGRQFSNSRSEMNVSTLELGDSALYLCASSLEALTYEQYFGPGTRLTVT.

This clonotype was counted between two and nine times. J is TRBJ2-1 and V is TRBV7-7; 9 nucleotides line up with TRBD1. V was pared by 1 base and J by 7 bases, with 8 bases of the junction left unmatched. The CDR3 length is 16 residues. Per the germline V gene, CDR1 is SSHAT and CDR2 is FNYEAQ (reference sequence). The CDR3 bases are TGTGCCAGCAGCTTAGGGCCGGGACAGGGTCAAAATGAGCAGTTCTTC. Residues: CASSLGPGQGQNEQFF.

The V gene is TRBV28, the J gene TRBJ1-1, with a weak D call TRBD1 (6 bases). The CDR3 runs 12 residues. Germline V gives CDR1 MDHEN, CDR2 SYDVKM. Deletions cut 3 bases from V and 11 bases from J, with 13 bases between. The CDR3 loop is CASSLGTGRAFF. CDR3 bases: TGTGCCAGCAGTTTGGGTACAGGGAGGGCTTTCTTT.

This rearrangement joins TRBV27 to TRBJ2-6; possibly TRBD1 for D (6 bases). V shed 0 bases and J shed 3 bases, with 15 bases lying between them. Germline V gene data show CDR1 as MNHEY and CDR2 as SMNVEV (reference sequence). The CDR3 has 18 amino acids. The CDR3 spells CASSLSILRGNGANVLTF. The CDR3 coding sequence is TGTGCCAGCAGTTTATCGATTCTGAGGGGGAATGGGGCCAACGTCCTGACTTTC.

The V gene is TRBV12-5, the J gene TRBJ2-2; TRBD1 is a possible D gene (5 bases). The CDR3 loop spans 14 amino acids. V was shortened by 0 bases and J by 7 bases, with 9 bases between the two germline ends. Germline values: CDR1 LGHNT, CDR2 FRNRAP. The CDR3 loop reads CASGLVRQFGELFF. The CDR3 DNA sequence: TGTGCTAGTGGTTTGGTAAGACAGTTCGGGGAGCTGTTTTTT.

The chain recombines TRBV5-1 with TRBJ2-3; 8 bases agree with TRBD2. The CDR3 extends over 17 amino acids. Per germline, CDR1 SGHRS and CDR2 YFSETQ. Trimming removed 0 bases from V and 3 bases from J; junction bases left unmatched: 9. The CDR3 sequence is CASSLALAGNPTDTQYF. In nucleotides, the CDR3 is TGCGCCAGCAGCTTGGCTCTAGCGGGTAACCCGACAGATACGCAGTATTTT.